The 13 T cell receptor beta chains below were found in one sample sequenced in a study of T cells in localized non-small cell lung cancer. Using immunoSEQ multiplex PCR, the repertoire was profiled, and TCRdb retains in-frame clones only, with some absent. The sample has roughly 2,000 clones; about a fifth are singletons. Material: normal lung tissue next to the tumor, obtained before any cancer treatment. These receptors were obtained from a man aged 35 to 70 with stage I squamous cell lung carcinoma.

This sequence joins TRBV28 and TRBJ2-3, with D possibly matching TRBD2 (6 bases). The CDR3 is made up of 13 amino acids. V was shortened by 10 bases and J by 0 bases, with 11 bases between the two germline ends. From germline, CDR1 is MDHEN and CDR2 SYDVKM. Here the CDR3 DNA reads TGTGCCACCGTGGAGGGTAGCACAGATACGCAGTATTTT. Translation gives CATVEGSTDTQYF.

The rearrangement uses TRBV28 and TRBJ2-2, with 8 nucleotides matching TRBD2. The CDR3 is 16 amino acids. J was trimmed by 0 bases and V by 2 bases; bases with no gene match: 2. Germline V gene data show CDR1 as MDHEN and CDR2 as SYDVKM. For the CDR3, the DNA is TGTGCCAGCAGTTTAAGGCGGGAGGCGAACACCGGGGAGCTGTTTTTT. The encoded protein is CASSLRREANTGELFF.

The chain combines TRBV11-3 with TRBJ1-6, with unresolved D. V was cut by 3 bases and J by 9 bases, with 15 bases left in between. There are 15 residues in the CDR3. CDR1 is SGHNT, CDR2 YENEEA, per germline. The CDR3 protein is CASSLFSGPFSPLHF. CDR3 DNA sequence: TGTGCCAGCAGCTTGTTCTCAGGACCCTTTTCACCCCTCCACTTT.

This clone is a singleton in its sample. V gene TRBV18 combines with J gene TRBJ2-1; TRBD1 aligns across 9 bases. Germline assignment: CDR1 KGHSH and CDR2 LQKENI. This CDR3 has 14 amino acids. V lost 7 bases, J lost 7 bases, and 8 bases stayed unmatched. The CDR3 nucleotides read TGTGCCAGCTTCCGGGACAGGGAAGGGAATGAGCAGTTCTTC. Its protein is CASFRDREGNEQFF.

This clone was seen only a few times. The V call is TRBV6-8, the J call TRBJ2-3, with 8 bases that match TRBD1. Germline CDR1 MNHGY, CDR2 SAAAGT. V shed 0 bases and J 4 bases; nucleotides not matched to a gene: 3. The CDR3 totals 15 residues. CDR3 loop: CASSYSGDRPDTQYF. The CDR3, as DNA: TGTGCCAGCAGTTACTCGGGGGACAGGCCAGATACGCAGTATTTT.

The chain has TRBV14 and TRBJ1-4; TRBD1 is a possible D gene (5 bases). Trimming stripped 1 base from V and 5 bases from J, with 11 bases between. Germline V gene sequence: CDR1 SGHDN, CDR2 FVKESK. The CDR3 loop spans 15 amino acids. The CDR3 region is CASSQGRQQNEKLFF. The DNA of the CDR3 is TGTGCCAGCAGCCAAGGGAGACAGCAAAATGAAAAACTGTTTTTT.

In this sample, this clone turned up a few times. J is TRBJ2-3 and V is TRBV11-3; 7 nucleotides agree with TRBD2. The V gene's germline CDR1 is SGHNT and CDR2 YENEEA. The CDR3 runs to 16 residues. V was clipped by 1 base and J by 4 bases; unmatched bases: 8. The CDR3 region is CASSLVGGGASDTQYF. CDR3 bases: TGTGCCAGCAGCTTAGTCGGCGGGGGAGCATCAGATACGCAGTATTTT.

This chain uses TRBV5-1 with TRBJ2-2; no reliable D call. Germline V gene lookup returns CDR1 SGHRS and CDR2 YFSETQ. The V gene lost 1 base and the J gene lost 1 base, with 8 bases spanning the gap. The CDR3 runs 15 residues. The CDR3 DNA reads as TGCGCCAGCAGCTTGTCACGGATGAACACCGGGGAGCTGTTTTTT. It specifies CASSLSRMNTGELFF.

This clone was recorded a few times. The chain is built from TRBV19 and TRBJ2-3; D is ambiguous. Deletions cut 3 bases from V and 2 bases from J, with 9 bases between. Germline-derived CDR1 and CDR2 are LNHDA and SQIVND (reference sequence). The CDR3 has 14 residues. The CDR3 loop is CASSMGWNTDTQYF. As DNA, the CDR3 is TGTGCCAGTAGTATGGGGTGGAACACAGATACGCAGTATTTT.

The chain recombines TRBV11-3 with TRBJ2-6, with a tentative D call TRBD2 (6 bases). Looked up from germline, CDR1 is SGHNT and CDR2 is YENEEA. This CDR3 contains 17 residues. Trimming left V 2 bases short and J 0 bases short, with 11 bases between. CDR3 sequence (DNA): TGTGCCAGCAGCTTAAAGGGAGGCTACTCTGGGGCCAACGTCCTGACTTTC. It is translated as CASSLKGGYSGANVLTF.

This chain uses TRBV29-1 with TRBJ2-4; D possibly matches TRBD1 or TRBD2 (6 bases each). Germline CDR1 reads SQVTM; CDR2 reads ANQGSEA. V was shortened by 0 bases and J by 1 base, with 16 bases between the two germline ends. This CDR3 has 17 amino acids. The CDR3 is CSVEDQGRGEAKNIQYF. For the CDR3, the DNA is TGCAGCGTTGAAGATCAGGGTAGGGGGGAGGCCAAAAACATTCAGTACTTC.

In its sample, this clone ranks as medium-sized. The CDR3 nucleotides read TGTGCCAGCAGAGTGGTCGGCGGAATTAATTCACCCCTCCACTTT. Encoded protein: CASRVVGGINSPLHF. The chain has TRBV9 and TRBJ1-6; D gene uncertain. Germline V gives CDR1 SGDLS, CDR2 YYNGEE. The CDR3 contains 15 residues. Deletions cut 5 bases from V and 6 bases from J, with 15 bases between.

The J gene is TRBJ2-5, the V gene TRBV5-1, with D possibly being TRBD2 (6 bases). CDR3 length equals 16 residues. V lost 4 bases, J lost 1 base, and 17 bases lay in between. CDR1 and CDR2 from the germline V gene are SGHRS and YFSETQ. In DNA, the CDR3 is TGCGCCAGCAGCCTAGCGACCCCAGGGACCCAAGAGACCCAGTACTTC. Protein product: CASSLATPGTQETQYF.